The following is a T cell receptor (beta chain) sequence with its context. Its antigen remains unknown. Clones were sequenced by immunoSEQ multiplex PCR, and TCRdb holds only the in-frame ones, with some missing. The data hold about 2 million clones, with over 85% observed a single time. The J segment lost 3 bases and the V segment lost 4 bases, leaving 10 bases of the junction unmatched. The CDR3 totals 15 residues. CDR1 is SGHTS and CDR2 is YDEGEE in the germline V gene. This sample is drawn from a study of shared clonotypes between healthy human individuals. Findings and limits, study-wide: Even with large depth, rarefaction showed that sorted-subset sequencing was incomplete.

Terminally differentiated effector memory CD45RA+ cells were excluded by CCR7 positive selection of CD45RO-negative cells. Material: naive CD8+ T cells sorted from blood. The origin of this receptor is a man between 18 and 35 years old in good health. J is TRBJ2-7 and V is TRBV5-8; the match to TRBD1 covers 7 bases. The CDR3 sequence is CASSGDSGTYYEQYF. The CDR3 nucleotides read TGTGCCAGCAGCGGGGACAGTGGTACTTACTACGAGCAGTACTTC.